One TCR beta chain is described in this entry. The antigen remains unidentified. Looked up from germline, CDR1 is SGHRS and CDR2 is YFSETQ. The CDR3 length is 17 residues. Trimming took 0 bases from V and 5 from J; bases not matched to a gene: 9. A CD45RA+ naive subset and a CD45RA-negative memory subset were split from CD4+ cells. This entry is derived from a study of shared clonotypes between healthy human individuals. TCRdb keeps only in-frame clones here, not all; method: immunoSEQ multiplex PCR. The sample contains nearly 1 million clones, roughly 72% of which appear only once. Findings and limits, study-wide: Among donors, clonotype sharing was expected to be affected by sequencing depth. Shared clonotypes: 4.5% to 6% naive CD4, around 3.5% naive CD8, over 2% memory CD4, about 0.41% memory CD8.

The sequence was collected from a man younger than 30 in good health. Specimen: memory CD4+ T cells sorted from blood. Subset noted: CD45RA-negative fraction. The chain employs TRBV5-1 and TRBJ1-3, with 9 nucleotides matching TRBD1. CDR3 coding DNA: TGCGCCAGCAGCTTGGAGGGCTACAGGGGGCGGAGAAACACCATATATTTT. This codes for CASSLEGYRGRRNTIYF.